Shown below are 16 T cell receptor beta chains from a single sample sequenced in a study of cytomegalovirus exposure and HLA in healthy donors. Use of 60 Vbeta and 13 Jbeta primers characterized the PCR. Profiling relied on immunoSEQ multiplex PCR, and the TCRdb table lists in-frame clones only, not all of them. The sample consists of 220,000 or so clones, around four fifths of them appearing once. The sequenced material came from PBMCs. The origin of the receptors is a woman between 35 and 50 years old in good health and CMV-seronegative.

This chain connects TRBV7-2 to TRBJ2-7; D is unclear. The CDR3 is made up of 14 amino acids. Per the germline V gene, CDR1 is SGHTA and CDR2 is FQGNSA. Trimming took off 1 base at V and 0 bases at J, with 7 bases between the two ends. This chain's CDR3 is CASSLVASSYEQYF. In nucleotides, the CDR3 is TGTGCCAGCAGCTTAGTGGCCAGCTCCTACGAGCAGTACTTC.

This clone has only a few counts. The chain combines TRBV7-9 with TRBJ2-3, with TRBD2 matching over 8 bases. The CDR3 is made up of 13 amino acids. Looked up from germline, CDR1 is SEHNR and CDR2 is FQNEAQ (reference sequence). J lost 4 bases, V lost 5 bases, and 2 bases had no gene match. The CDR3 nucleotides read TGTGCCAGCAGCCCGGGACTAGCAGATACGCAGTATTTT. It specifies CASSPGLADTQYF.

The chain couples TRBV7-2 to TRBJ2-5; D is unresolved. V was clipped by 3 bases and J by 5 bases, with 7 bases between them. The CDR3 loop spans 12 amino acids. Germline loops: CDR1 SGHTA, CDR2 FQGNSA. The CDR3 here is CASSFPGETQYF. DNA of the CDR3: TGTGCCAGCAGCTTCCCCGGTGAGACCCAGTACTTC.

The J gene is TRBJ1-2, the V gene TRBV9; 7 positions match TRBD1. Germline V gene data show CDR1 as SGDLS and CDR2 as YYNGEE. Trimming removed 4 bases from V and 6 bases from J; junction bases left unmatched: 12. This CDR3 is 15 amino acids long. DNA for the CDR3: TGTGCCAGCAGCCCAAGTGGCTTCCAGGGGGATGGCTACACCTTC. Amino acid sequence: CASSPSGFQGDGYTF.

This chain links TRBV2 with TRBJ1-5, with 8 bases lining up with TRBD1. This CDR3 has 15 amino acids. The ends lost 6 bases at V and 0 bases at J; junction bases unmatched: 4. Per the germline V gene, CDR1 is SNHLY and CDR2 is FYNNEI. The CDR3 spells CASRETGDSNQPQHF. The CDR3 DNA follows: TGTGCCAGCAGAGAGACAGGGGATAGCAATCAGCCCCAGCATTTT.

The J gene is TRBJ2-3, the V gene TRBV7-3, with 7 bases aligning to TRBD2. V was clipped by 5 bases and J by 7 bases; unmatched bases: 3. The CDR3 consists of 12 residues. Germline CDR1 and CDR2: SGHTA and FQGTGA. In nucleotides, the CDR3 is TGTGCCAGCAGCCAGGGAGGGAATACGCAGTATTTT. The encoded protein is CASSQGGNTQYF.

This rearrangement joins TRBV29-1 to TRBJ1-2; D is possibly TRBD1 (5 bases). The germline CDR1 and CDR2 sequences are SQVTM and ANQGSEA. This CDR3 is 11 amino acids long. V was cut by 8 bases and J by 4 bases, with 11 bases left in between. Here the CDR3 reads CSHGGLYGYTF. The CDR3, as DNA: TGCAGCCACGGGGGTCTCTATGGCTACACCTTC.

This chain links TRBV11-2 with TRBJ2-1; D gene unclear. Germline V CDR1 and CDR2: SGHAT, FQNNGV. Trimming pared 2 bases from V and 9 bases from J, leaving 5 bases between. This CDR3 is 11 amino acids long. The CDR3: CASSLSGEQFF. The CDR3 nucleotides read TGTGCCAGCAGCTTATCAGGTGAGCAGTTCTTC.

This CDR3 reads CASSVGGLRDEQYF. The CDR3 bases are TGTGCCAGCAGCGTAGGGGGACTCCGAGACGAGCAGTACTTC. The V call is TRBV9, the J call TRBJ2-5; TRBD2 might be the D (6 bases). The J call may be incorrect, as the DNA end agrees better with TRBJ2-7. This CDR3 region has 14 residues. CDR1 and CDR2 from the germline V gene are SGDLS and YYNGEE.

The chain employs TRBV10-3 and TRBJ1-5; a possible D gene is TRBD1 (6 bases). Germline CDR1 reads ENHRY; CDR2 reads SYGVKD. The CDR3 contains 15 residues. Trimming left V 6 bases short and J 1 base short, with 13 bases between. This CDR3 is CAIRDPRGSNQPQHF. In nucleotides, the CDR3 is TGTGCCATCAGAGACCCCAGGGGAAGCAATCAGCCCCAGCATTTT.

This rearrangement joins TRBV5-4 to TRBJ2-7; tentative D call: TRBD2 (6 bases). The CDR3 contains 15 residues. Trimming removed 0 bases at V and 3 bases at J, with 13 bases between. Germline-derived CDR1 and CDR2 are SGHNT and YYREEE (reference sequence). The CDR3 region has the DNA TGTGCCAGCAGCTTGGGGTTAGCGGTATACTACGAGCAGTACTTC. As protein: CASSLGLAVYYEQYF.

In this sample, this clone turned up a few times. The chain carries TRBV27 and TRBJ1-2; 7 positions match TRBD1. Germline loops: CDR1 MNHEY, CDR2 SMNVEV (reference sequence). This CDR3 has 14 residues. V was clipped by 2 bases and J by 3 bases; unmatched bases: 3. The CDR3 coding sequence is TGTGCCAGCAGTTTAGGCCAGGGGGACTATGGCTACACCTTC. It yields the protein CASSLGQGDYGYTF.

The genes are TRBV7-9 and TRBJ2-7; the match to TRBD1 covers 7 bases. The V gene end was trimmed by 5 bases and the J gene end by 3 bases; junction bases not matched to a gene: 13. CDR1 SEHNR and CDR2 FQNEAQ come from the germline V gene (reference sequence). The CDR3 sequence is 16 residues long. The CDR3 bases are TGTGCCAGCAGCGGACTTGAGACAGGGACCCTCTACGAGCAGTACTTC. This codes for CASSGLETGTLYEQYF.

The rearrangement uses TRBV15 and TRBJ2-2; TRBD2 agrees at 13 bases. CDR3 length: 20 residues. The germline CDR1 and CDR2 sequences are LNHNV and YYDKDF (reference sequence). Trimming took 0 bases from V and 6 from J; bases not matched to a gene: 13. The CDR3: CATSRDLRTSGRIGAGELFF. Here the CDR3 DNA reads TGTGCCACCAGCAGAGATTTACGGACTAGCGGGAGAATAGGGGCCGGGGAGCTGTTTTTT. The full variable domain, with the rest looked up from reference TRBV15 and TRBJ2-2, is DAMVIQNPRYQVTQFGKPVTLSCSQTLNHNVMYWYQQKSSQAPKLLFHYYDKDFNNEADTPDNFQSRRPNTSFCFLDIRSPGLGDTAMYLCATSRDLRTSGRIGAGELFFGEGSRLTVL.

This chain uses TRBV4-1 with TRBJ2-1, with 8 nucleotides matching TRBD2. Unmatched junction bases numbered 6, after V lost 3 bases and J lost 5 bases. The CDR3 has 15 amino acids. CDR1 is MGHRA and CDR2 is YSYEKL in the germline V gene. CDR3 residues: CASSHPLGGDNEQFF. The DNA for the CDR3 is TGCGCCAGCAGCCACCCCCTCGGGGGGGACAATGAGCAGTTCTTC.

The chain joins TRBV28 to TRBJ2-7; 8 nucleotides align to TRBD2. V lost 6 bases, J lost 3 bases, and 10 bases stayed unmatched. CDR3 length: 15 residues. CDR1 is MDHEN, CDR2 SYDVKM, per germline. CDR3: CASSPAGGRNYEQYF. CDR3 in DNA: TGTGCCAGCAGCCCCGCGGGGGGCAGAAACTACGAGCAGTACTTC.